This T cell receptor (beta chain) was recovered during a study of post-analysis software for immune sequencing data. Study overall: The patients showed relapsing-remitting, secondary progressive and progressive-relapsing multiple sclerosis courses. Notes on the study in general: For normalized Chao1 diversity, multiple sclerosis patients scored significantly lower than controls did. TRBV5-6, TRBV5-1 and TRBV20-1 belonged to a set of about 5 TRBV segments that were more frequent in patients than controls. Samples made in the same batch grouped tightly together by F measure.

CDR1 and CDR2 (germline): SGHRS, YFSETQ. Trimming cost V 3 bases and J 8 bases, with 15 bases left between them. The CDR3 is 14 amino acids. The sample holds a few counts of this clonotype. Its antigen is unknown. Researchers reported that TCR beta cDNA libraries carried unique molecular identifiers. Via MiXCR, TCRdb re-called the PCR reads, giving one row per CDR3 protein. This sample has fewer than 600,000 distinct CDR3 sequences, with 40% to 55% found just once. The clonotype originates from a girl aged 10 to 17 with multiple sclerosis. The chain couples TRBV5-1 to TRBJ2-4; D is unresolved. The sample taken for sequencing was blood. This CDR3 reads CASSSTQDGDIQYF. CDR3 nucleotide sequence: TGCGCCAGCAGCTCCACGCAGGATGGGGACATTCAGTACTTC.